A single sample gave rise to the 6 T cell receptor beta chains below, sequenced in a study of shared T cell receptors in the human thymus. Data came from immunoSEQ multiplex PCR; TCRdb stores just in-frame clones and leaves some out. Of hundreds of thousands of clones in the sample, around 87% were seen once. The data also belong to a second study, concerning human thymus T cells.

The sample was thymocytes. The receptors were sampled from a boy younger than two with a congenital heart defect.

V usage is TRBV4-3 and J usage is TRBJ2-2; D perhaps matches TRBD2 (6 bases). The CDR3 is 17 residues long. CDR1 is LGHNA and CDR2 is YSLEER in the germline V gene. Between the trimmed V and J ends, which lost 0 bases and 6 bases, there was a span of 17 bases. For the CDR3, the DNA is TGCGCCAGCAGCCAAGATAAAGCAGGGAGGCTCCCCGGGGAGCTGTTTTTT. The encoded protein is CASSQDKAGRLPGELFF.

The V and J genes are TRBV14 and TRBJ2-7; perhaps TRBD1 as D (5 bases). Germline CDR1 SGHDN, CDR2 FVKESK. V was shortened by 4 bases and J by 6 bases, with 16 bases between the two germline ends. This CDR3 region has 14 residues. CDR3 nucleotides: TGTGCCAGCAGCCCAACAGGACCGCTCTTCGAGCAGTACTTC. Encoded protein: CASSPTGPLFEQYF.

The chain couples TRBV28 to TRBJ2-2, with D unclear. The germline gives CDR1 MDHEN, CDR2 SYDVKM. The CDR3 has 15 amino acids. The V gene lost 3 bases and the J gene lost 4 bases, with 12 bases spanning the gap. Here the CDR3 DNA reads TGTGCCAGCAGTTTTGAGTCCCCGAGCACCGGGGAGCTGTTTTTT. Translation gives CASSFESPSTGELFF.

This chain connects TRBV28 to TRBJ2-1; 12 nucleotides align to TRBD2. Germline CDR1 and CDR2: MDHEN and SYDVKM. After removal of 5 bases from V and 0 bases from J, the junction contained 11 bases not matched to a gene. CDR3 length: 19 residues. DNA of the CDR3: TGTGCCAGCAGTCCCCCCTTAAAGACTAGCGGGAGCTCCTACAATGAGCAGTTCTTC. It specifies CASSPPLKTSGSSYNEQFF.

The chain carries TRBV7-2 and TRBJ2-1; tentative D call: TRBD2 (6 bases). The V and J ends lost 6 bases and 0 bases respectively, with 24 bases between them. CDR3 length: 19 residues. CDR1 SGHTA and CDR2 FQGNSA come from the germline V gene. The DNA of the CDR3 is TGTGCCAGCAGAATTTGGGGGGTCAGCGACCAGAGCTCCTACAATGAGCAGTTCTTC. This codes for CASRIWGVSDQSSYNEQFF.

This chain links TRBV6-6 with TRBJ2-7; D not certain. Per germline, CDR1 MNHNY and CDR2 SVGAGI (reference sequence). This CDR3 contains 14 residues. V was cut by 5 bases and J by 7 bases, with 18 bases left in between. CDR3 in amino acids: CASSIYFGGREQYF. CDR3 coding DNA: TGTGCCAGCAGTATTTATTTTGGTGGTCGGGAGCAGTACTTC.